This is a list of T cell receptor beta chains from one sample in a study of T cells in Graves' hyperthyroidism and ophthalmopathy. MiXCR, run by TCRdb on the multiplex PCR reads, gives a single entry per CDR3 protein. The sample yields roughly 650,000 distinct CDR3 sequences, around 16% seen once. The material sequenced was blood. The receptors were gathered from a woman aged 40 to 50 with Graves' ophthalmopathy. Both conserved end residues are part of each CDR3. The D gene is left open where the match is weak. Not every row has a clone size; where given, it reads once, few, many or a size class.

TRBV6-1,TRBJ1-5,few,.,CASLTGSNQPQHF,TGTGCCAGCTTGACAGGTAGCAATCAGCCCCAGCATTTT
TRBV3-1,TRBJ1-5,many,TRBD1,CASSRDSTNQPQHF,TGTGCCAGCAGCCGGGACAGTACCAATCAGCCCCAGCATTTT
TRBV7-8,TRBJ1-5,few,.,CASSLAGVGFNQPQHF,TGTGCCAGCAGCTTAGCGGGGGTCGGCTTCAATCAGCCCCAGCATTTT
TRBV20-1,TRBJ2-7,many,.,CSARDQARPYEQYF,TGCAGTGCTAGAGATCAGGCCCGACCCTACGAGCAGTACTTC
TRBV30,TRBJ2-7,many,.,CAWSGGDPMSHEQYF,TGTGCCTGGAGTGGGGGGGACCCCATGTCCCACGAGCAGTACTTC
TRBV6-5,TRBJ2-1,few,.,CASSYSSRFSYNEQFF,TGTGCCAGCAGTTACTCAAGCAGGTTCTCCTACAATGAGCAGTTCTTC
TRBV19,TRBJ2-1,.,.,CASSVEGSEQFF,TGTGCCAGTAGCGTGGAGGGGAGTGAGCAGTTCTTC
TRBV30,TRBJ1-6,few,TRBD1,CAWSGQGQGNSPLHF,TGTGCCTGGAGTGGCCAGGGACAGGGTAATTCACCCCTCCACTTT
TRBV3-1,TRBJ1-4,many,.,CASRGRTVKNEKLFF,TGTGCCAGCAGGGGACGGACCGTCAAGAATGAAAAACTGTTTTTT
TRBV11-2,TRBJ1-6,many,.,CASSPRGGNSPLHF,TGTGCCAGCAGCCCGAGGGGTGGGAATTCACCCCTCCACTTT
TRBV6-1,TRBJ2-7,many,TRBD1,CASRSPGGSSYEQYF,TGTGCCAGCAGGAGCCCAGGGGGAAGCTCCTACGAGCAGTACTTC
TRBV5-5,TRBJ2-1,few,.,CASTRTEENEQFF,TGTGCCAGCACCCGTACGGAAGAAAATGAGCAGTTCTTC
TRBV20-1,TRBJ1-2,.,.,CSARALDRLDYGYTF,TGCAGTGCTAGAGCCCTGGACAGACTAGACTATGGCTACACCTTC
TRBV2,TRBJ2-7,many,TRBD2,CASSSLLAGGHYEQYF,TGTGCCAGCAGCTCGCTACTAGCGGGAGGTCACTACGAGCAGTACTTC
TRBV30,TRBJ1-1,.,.,CAWSAPGSTPSAFF,TGTGCCTGGAGTGCACCAGGATCCACCCCGTCCGCTTTCTTT
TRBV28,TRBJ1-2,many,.,CASLAGLYSYTF,TGTGCCAGTCTAGCTGGGCTCTATAGCTACACCTTC
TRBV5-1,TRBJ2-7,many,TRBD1,CASSISGTGKRSYEQYF,TGCGCCAGCAGCATTTCCGGGACAGGGAAAAGGTCCTACGAGCAGTACTTC
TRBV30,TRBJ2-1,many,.,CAWSKGGYEQFF,TGTGCCTGGAGTAAGGGGGGATATGAGCAGTTCTTC
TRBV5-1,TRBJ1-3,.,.,CASSYESGNTIYF,TGCGCCAGCAGCTATGAAAGTGGAAACACCATATATTTT
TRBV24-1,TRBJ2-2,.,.,CATSPGRDSGELFF,TGTGCCACCAGTCCGGGCAGGGACTCCGGGGAGCTGTTTTTT
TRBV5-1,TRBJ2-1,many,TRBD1,CASSWGDRENNEQFF,TGCGCCAGCAGCTGGGGGGACAGGGAAAACAATGAGCAGTTCTTC
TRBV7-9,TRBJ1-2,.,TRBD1,CASSSTGTANYGYTF,TGTGCCAGCAGCTCCACCGGGACAGCAAACTATGGCTACACCTTC
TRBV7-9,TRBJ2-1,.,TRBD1,CASSPRGLRDNEQFF,TGTGCCAGCAGCCCGAGGGGGCTTCGAGACAATGAGCAGTTCTTC
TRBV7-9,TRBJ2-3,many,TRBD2,CASSPGSAGDRTDTQYF,TGTGCCAGCAGCCCTGGGTCAGCGGGAGATCGCACAGATACGCAGTATTTT